The rows below give T cell receptor beta chains drawn from one sample of a study of cytomegalovirus exposure and HLA in healthy donors. Assay: immunoSEQ multiplex PCR; the TCRdb copy retains only in-frame clones and omits some. Among roughly 300,000 clones, just over 85% were seen once, and the ten largest hold 0.65% to 0.85%. Sample: PBMCs. The receptors were gathered from a woman under 30 in good health and CMV-seronegative. Each CDR3 is given with its conserved first and last residue. The order of the fields is J gene, clone size, V gene, D gene, CDR3 protein, CDR3 DNA. A D gene is named only where the DNA matches it firmly. Only part of the rows carry a size: once, few, many, or a class if the clone is expanded.

J gene: TRBJ2-7
clone size: .
V gene: TRBV6-1
D gene: TRBD2
CDR3 protein: CASRGLAAISYEQYF
CDR3 DNA: TGTGCCAGCAGGGGACTAGCGGCAATCTCCTACGAGCAGTACTTC

J gene: TRBJ1-2
clone size: .
V gene: TRBV7-3
D gene: .
CDR3 protein: CASSPDGLYGYTF
CDR3 DNA: TGTGCCAGCAGCCCCGACGGACTCTATGGCTACACCTTC

J gene: TRBJ1-2
clone size: .
V gene: TRBV27
D gene: .
CDR3 protein: CASSLFGQNYGYTF
CDR3 DNA: TGTGCCAGCAGTTTATTTGGCCAAAACTATGGCTACACCTTC

J gene: TRBJ1-2
clone size: .
V gene: TRBV6-4
D gene: .
CDR3 protein: CASRTVRDTF
CDR3 DNA: TGTGCCAGCAGGACCGTTCGGGACACCTTC

J gene: TRBJ1-5
clone size: .
V gene: TRBV2
D gene: .
CDR3 protein: CASSVNGGQPQHF
CDR3 DNA: TGTGCCAGCAGTGTGAACGGGGGTCAGCCCCAGCATTTT

J gene: TRBJ2-7
clone size: .
V gene: TRBV7-2
D gene: TRBD2
CDR3 protein: CASSNSGLAVYEQYF
CDR3 DNA: TGTGCCAGCAGCAACTCGGGACTAGCAGTCTACGAGCAGTACTTC

J gene: TRBJ2-1
clone size: once
V gene: TRBV5-4
D gene: TRBD2
CDR3 protein: CASSIGLAGVDEQFF
CDR3 DNA: TGTGCCAGCAGCATCGGACTAGCGGGAGTCGATGAGCAGTTCTTC

J gene: TRBJ2-1
clone size: .
V gene: TRBV5-8
D gene: TRBD2
CDR3 protein: CASSSWGSGTPYNEQFF
CDR3 DNA: TGTGCCAGCAGCTCCTGGGGTAGCGGGACCCCCTACAATGAGCAGTTCTTC

J gene: TRBJ2-7
clone size: .
V gene: TRBV27
D gene: .
CDR3 protein: CASSPVSVSYEQYF
CDR3 DNA: TGTGCCAGCAGTCCCGTTAGCGTATCCTACGAGCAGTACTTC

J gene: TRBJ2-2
clone size: .
V gene: TRBV10-3
D gene: .
CDR3 protein: CAISESGTRGPGELFF
CDR3 DNA: TGTGCCATCAGTGAGTCCGGGACACGGGGCCCCGGGGAGCTGTTTTTT

J gene: TRBJ2-1
clone size: .
V gene: TRBV4-3
D gene: TRBD2
CDR3 protein: CASSQDWTSELQFF
CDR3 DNA: TGCGCCAGCAGCCAAGATTGGACTAGCGAACTACAGTTCTTC

J gene: TRBJ2-7
clone size: .
V gene: TRBV28
D gene: TRBD1
CDR3 protein: CASSLFGTDYEQYF
CDR3 DNA: TGTGCCAGCAGCCTCTTCGGGACAGACTACGAGCAGTACTTC

J gene: TRBJ1-2
clone size: .
V gene: TRBV19
D gene: .
CDR3 protein: CASSPQLGSGRGYTF
CDR3 DNA: TGTGCCAGTAGTCCTCAGTTGGGCAGTGGTCGTGGCTACACCTTC

J gene: TRBJ2-1
clone size: once
V gene: TRBV29-1
D gene: TRBD2
CDR3 protein: CSVGGTSGTSEQFF
CDR3 DNA: TGCAGCGTTGGAGGGACTAGCGGGACTAGTGAGCAGTTCTTC

J gene: TRBJ2-1
clone size: once
V gene: TRBV13
D gene: TRBD2
CDR3 protein: CASSPVGAGGPYNEQFF
CDR3 DNA: TGTGCCAGCAGCCCGGTGGGGGCGGGAGGCCCCTACAATGAGCAGTTCTTC

J gene: TRBJ1-5
clone size: .
V gene: TRBV4-3
D gene: .
CDR3 protein: CASSQDRGQPQHF
CDR3 DNA: TGCGCCAGCAGCCAAGATCGAGGGCAGCCCCAGCATTTT

J gene: TRBJ2-1
clone size: .
V gene: TRBV14
D gene: TRBD2
CDR3 protein: CASSQASGRAWFSHEQFF
CDR3 DNA: TGTGCCAGCAGCCAAGCTAGCGGGAGGGCTTGGTTTTCCCATGAGCAGTTCTTC

J gene: TRBJ2-5
clone size: .
V gene: TRBV28
D gene: .
CDR3 protein: CASSSLGGEETQYF
CDR3 DNA: TGTGCCAGCAGTTCCTTGGGAGGCGAAGAGACCCAGTACTTC

J gene: TRBJ2-5
clone size: .
V gene: TRBV6-1
D gene: TRBD1
CDR3 protein: CASSERVGQGFETQYF
CDR3 DNA: TGTGCCAGCAGTGAAAGGGTGGGACAGGGTTTCGAGACCCAGTACTTC

J gene: TRBJ2-3
clone size: .
V gene: TRBV29-1
D gene: TRBD2
CDR3 protein: CSVPGGSLTQYF
CDR3 DNA: TGCAGCGTTCCCGGCGGGAGTTTGACGCAGTATTTT

J gene: TRBJ2-5
clone size: .
V gene: TRBV5-6
D gene: .
CDR3 protein: CASSFGVETQYF
CDR3 DNA: TGTGCCAGCAGCTTCGGGGTTGAGACCCAGTACTTC

J gene: TRBJ2-3
clone size: .
V gene: TRBV4-1
D gene: .
CDR3 protein: CASSQRRGSTDTQYF
CDR3 DNA: TGCGCCAGCAGCCAACGCAGGGGAAGCACAGATACGCAGTATTTT

J gene: TRBJ2-1
clone size: .
V gene: TRBV7-2
D gene: .
CDR3 protein: CASTPRGEQFF
CDR3 DNA: TGTGCCAGCACCCCCAGGGGTGAGCAGTTCTTC

J gene: TRBJ2-1
clone size: .
V gene: TRBV9
D gene: .
CDR3 protein: CASSVGLPSYNEQFF
CDR3 DNA: TGTGCCAGCAGCGTAGGACTACCGTCCTACAATGAGCAGTTCTTC

J gene: TRBJ2-1
clone size: once
V gene: TRBV27
D gene: TRBD1
CDR3 protein: CASSPGTGSYNEQFF
CDR3 DNA: TGTGCCAGCAGCCCCGGGACAGGGAGCTACAATGAGCAGTTCTTC

J gene: TRBJ2-2
clone size: .
V gene: TRBV19
D gene: TRBD2
CDR3 protein: CASKERDPTGELFF
CDR3 DNA: TGTGCCAGTAAGGAGCGGGATCCCACCGGGGAGCTGTTTTTT

J gene: TRBJ2-1
clone size: once
V gene: TRBV5-6
D gene: .
CDR3 protein: CASSWGPGDEQFF
CDR3 DNA: TGTGCCAGCAGCTGGGGGCCAGGGGATGAGCAGTTCTTC

J gene: TRBJ2-4
clone size: few
V gene: TRBV28
D gene: .
CDR3 protein: CASSLGTQPNIQYF
CDR3 DNA: TGTGCCAGCAGTTTAGGGACTCAACCAAACATTCAGTACTTC

J gene: TRBJ2-7
clone size: .
V gene: TRBV7-3
D gene: TRBD1
CDR3 protein: CASSPGQGVWEQYF
CDR3 DNA: TGTGCCAGCAGCCCGGGACAGGGGGTTTGGGAGCAGTACTTC

J gene: TRBJ2-5
clone size: .
V gene: TRBV7-8
D gene: .
CDR3 protein: CASSLRQGLGKTQYF
CDR3 DNA: TGTGCCAGCAGCTTAAGGCAGGGGCTGGGGAAGACCCAGTACTTC

J gene: TRBJ2-4
clone size: .
V gene: TRBV7-3
D gene: .
CDR3 protein: CASTYDRIAKNIQYF
CDR3 DNA: TGTGCCAGCACCTATGACAGAATAGCCAAAAACATTCAGTACTTC

J gene: TRBJ2-1
clone size: .
V gene: TRBV5-1
D gene: .
CDR3 protein: CASSLGLEPYNEQFF
CDR3 DNA: TGCGCCAGCAGCTTGGGGCTAGAACCCTACAATGAGCAGTTCTTC

J gene: TRBJ2-3
clone size: .
V gene: TRBV27
D gene: TRBD2
CDR3 protein: CASRIIAGRPNTQYF
CDR3 DNA: TGTGCCAGCAGAATTATAGCGGGGAGGCCAAATACGCAGTATTTT

J gene: TRBJ2-7
clone size: .
V gene: TRBV4-3
D gene: .
CDR3 protein: CASSPAGATYEQYF
CDR3 DNA: TGCGCCAGCAGCCCGGCTGGGGCTACCTACGAGCAGTACTTC

J gene: TRBJ2-5
clone size: .
V gene: TRBV7-9
D gene: TRBD2
CDR3 protein: CASRTGAGGSQETQYF
CDR3 DNA: TGTGCCAGCAGAACGGGGGCGGGAGGGAGTCAAGAGACCCAGTACTTC

J gene: TRBJ1-3
clone size: .
V gene: TRBV7-2
D gene: .
CDR3 protein: CASSLVADVSGNTIYF
CDR3 DNA: TGTGCCAGCAGCTTAGTGGCTGATGTTTCTGGAAACACCATATATTTT

J gene: TRBJ2-7
clone size: once
V gene: TRBV25-1
D gene: .
CDR3 protein: CASSEYLGAGDEQYF
CDR3 DNA: TGTGCCAGCAGTGAATATCTGGGGGCCGGTGACGAGCAGTACTTC

J gene: TRBJ2-7
clone size: .
V gene: TRBV27
D gene: .
CDR3 protein: CATRGNYEQYF
CDR3 DNA: TGTGCCACTAGAGGGAACTACGAGCAGTACTTC

J gene: TRBJ1-2
clone size: .
V gene: TRBV12-2
D gene: .
CDR3 protein: CASRLAGQLYGYTF
CDR3 DNA: TGTGCAAGTCGCTTAGCGGGACAGCTCTATGGCTACACCTTC

J gene: TRBJ2-1
clone size: .
V gene: TRBV6-6
D gene: TRBD2
CDR3 protein: CASSYQPSGSYNEQFF
CDR3 DNA: TGTGCCAGCAGTTACCAACCTAGCGGGAGCTACAATGAGCAGTTCTTC

J gene: TRBJ2-1
clone size: few
V gene: TRBV10-3
D gene: .
CDR3 protein: CAISEFNNEQFF
CDR3 DNA: TGTGCCATCAGTGAGTTTAACAATGAGCAGTTCTTC

J gene: TRBJ2-3
clone size: .
V gene: TRBV18
D gene: .
CDR3 protein: CASSPVTDTQYF
CDR3 DNA: TGTGCCAGCTCCCCAGTAACAGATACGCAGTATTTT

J gene: TRBJ2-1
clone size: .
V gene: TRBV23-1
D gene: TRBD1
CDR3 protein: CASSHYRGIEQFF
CDR3 DNA: TGCGCCAGCAGTCACTACAGGGGGATCGAGCAGTTCTTC

J gene: TRBJ2-1
clone size: .
V gene: TRBV2
D gene: TRBD1
CDR3 protein: CASSGQGAVMISYNEQFF
CDR3 DNA: TGTGCCAGCAGCGGACAGGGGGCGGTTATGATATCCTACAATGAGCAGTTCTTC

J gene: TRBJ2-6
clone size: .
V gene: TRBV29-1
D gene: TRBD1
CDR3 protein: CSVGQGVSGANVLTF
CDR3 DNA: TGCAGCGTTGGACAGGGGGTCTCTGGGGCCAACGTCCTGACTTTC

J gene: TRBJ1-2
clone size: .
V gene: TRBV5-4
D gene: .
CDR3 protein: CASIPAADPNYGYTF
CDR3 DNA: TGTGCCAGCATCCCCGCGGCAGACCCTAACTATGGCTACACCTTC

J gene: TRBJ2-4
clone size: .
V gene: TRBV19
D gene: .
CDR3 protein: CASSLRQGLAKNIQYF
CDR3 DNA: TGTGCCAGTAGCCTCAGACAGGGACTAGCCAAAAACATTCAGTACTTC

J gene: TRBJ1-2
clone size: .
V gene: TRBV6-5
D gene: TRBD1
CDR3 protein: CASSYAGGDYGYTF
CDR3 DNA: TGTGCCAGCAGTTACGCAGGGGGCGACTATGGCTACACCTTC

J gene: TRBJ2-2
clone size: once
V gene: TRBV2
D gene: .
CDR3 protein: CASSESSTGELFF
CDR3 DNA: TGTGCCAGCAGTGAGTCTAGTACCGGGGAGCTGTTTTTT

J gene: TRBJ2-2
clone size: .
V gene: TRBV19
D gene: TRBD1
CDR3 protein: CASRLLGGQETGELFF
CDR3 DNA: TGTGCCAGTAGACTCCTTGGGGGACAGGAAACCGGGGAGCTGTTTTTT

J gene: TRBJ2-2
clone size: once
V gene: TRBV5-1
D gene: .
CDR3 protein: CASSLVDSPPGELFF
CDR3 DNA: TGCGCCAGCAGCTTGGTGGACTCCCCCCCTGGGGAGCTGTTTTTT

J gene: TRBJ1-5
clone size: .
V gene: TRBV4-2
D gene: .
CDR3 protein: CASSLERQSNQPQHF
CDR3 DNA: TGTGCCAGCAGCCTTGAACGACAGAGCAATCAGCCCCAGCATTTT

J gene: TRBJ1-1
clone size: .
V gene: TRBV7-9
D gene: .
CDR3 protein: CASSLAEGVRAFF
CDR3 DNA: TGTGCCAGCAGCTTAGCGGAAGGGGTTCGAGCTTTCTTT

J gene: TRBJ2-3
clone size: .
V gene: TRBV5-4
D gene: .
CDR3 protein: CASSLYGDTQYF
CDR3 DNA: TGTGCCAGCAGCTTGTACGGGGATACGCAGTATTTT

J gene: TRBJ2-1
clone size: once
V gene: TRBV4-1
D gene: TRBD2
CDR3 protein: CASSQPLAGGRNEQFF
CDR3 DNA: TGCGCCAGCAGCCAACCTCTAGCGGGAGGGCGAAATGAGCAGTTCTTC

J gene: TRBJ2-3
clone size: .
V gene: TRBV11-3
D gene: TRBD2
CDR3 protein: CASSSTTAGSTQYF
CDR3 DNA: TGTGCCAGCAGCTCCACCACAGCGGGATCTACGCAGTATTTT

J gene: TRBJ2-7
clone size: .
V gene: TRBV7-2
D gene: TRBD2
CDR3 protein: CASRNPGLARYEQYF
CDR3 DNA: TGTGCCAGCAGAAATCCGGGACTAGCGAGATACGAGCAGTACTTC

J gene: TRBJ2-1
clone size: .
V gene: TRBV7-2
D gene: .
CDR3 protein: CASSLGPRLGRANYNEQFF
CDR3 DNA: TGTGCCAGCAGCTTAGGTCCGCGTTTGGGCAGGGCCAACTACAATGAGCAGTTCTTC

J gene: TRBJ2-1
clone size: .
V gene: TRBV9
D gene: .
CDR3 protein: CASSVSQRTRGEQFF
CDR3 DNA: TGTGCCAGCAGCGTGTCCCAGCGGACCAGGGGTGAGCAGTTCTTC

J gene: TRBJ2-7
clone size: .
V gene: TRBV7-9
D gene: TRBD1
CDR3 protein: CASSLPSRGTGGYYEQYF
CDR3 DNA: TGTGCCAGCAGCTTACCTTCCCGGGGGACAGGGGGCTACTACGAGCAGTACTTC